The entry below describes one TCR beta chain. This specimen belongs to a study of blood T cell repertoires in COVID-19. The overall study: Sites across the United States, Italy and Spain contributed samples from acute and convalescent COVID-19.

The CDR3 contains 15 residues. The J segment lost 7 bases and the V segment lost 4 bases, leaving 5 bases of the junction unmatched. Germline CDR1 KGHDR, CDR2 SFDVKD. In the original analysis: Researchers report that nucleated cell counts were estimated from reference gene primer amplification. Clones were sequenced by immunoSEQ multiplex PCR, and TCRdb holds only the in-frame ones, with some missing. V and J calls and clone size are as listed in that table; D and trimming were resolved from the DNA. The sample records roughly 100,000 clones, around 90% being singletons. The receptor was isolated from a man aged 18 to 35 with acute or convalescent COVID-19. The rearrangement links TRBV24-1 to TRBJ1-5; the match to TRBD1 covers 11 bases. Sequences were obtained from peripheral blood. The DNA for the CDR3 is TGTGCCACCAGTGACAGGACAGGGGGCGGACAGCCCCAGCATTTT. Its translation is CATSDRTGGGQPQHF.